This is a list of T cell receptor beta chains from one sample in a study of beta chain features in type 1 diabetes. TCRdb's copy holds only in-frame clones and misses some; the assay was immunoSEQ multiplex PCR. The repertoire holds some 410,000 clones, with about an eighth as singletons. The sequenced sample was naive CD4+ T cells from blood. The receptors derive from a woman aged 18-29 years in good health. Both conserved end residues are part of each CDR3. A D gene is named only where the DNA matches it firmly. The size of a clone is reported for some rows only, either as once, few or many, or as a class for expanded clones.

DNA: TGTGCCAGTGCCGGGACGGATAATGGCTACAATGAGCAGTTCTTC
CDR3: CASAGTDNGYNEQFF
J: TRBJ2-1
size: few
V: TRBV9
D: -

DNA: TGTGCCAGCTCACCTTCAGGGGTAGGGTCACCCCTCCACTTT
CDR3: CASSPSGVGSPLHF
J: TRBJ1-6
size: -
V: TRBV18
D: -

DNA: TGTGCCAGCTCAAGGGGGATAGTCGATGGTGAAGCTTTCTTT
CDR3: CASSRGIVDGEAFF
J: TRBJ1-1
size: -
V: TRBV18
D: -

DNA: TGTGCCAGCAGCCTCTCGCGGGGTGGGTTCAATTCACCCCTCCACTTT
CDR3: CASSLSRGGFNSPLHF
J: TRBJ1-6
size: -
V: TRBV7-2
D: -

DNA: TGTGCCAGCAGCTTAGTACTAGCGGGCACAGATACGCAGTATTTT
CDR3: CASSLVLAGTDTQYF
J: TRBJ2-3
size: few
V: TRBV7-9
D: TRBD2

DNA: TGTGCCAGCAGCTTGGGTGGGGCCCAATACAATGAGCAGTTCTTC
CDR3: CASSLGGAQYNEQFF
J: TRBJ2-1
size: few
V: TRBV5-5
D: -

DNA: TGTGCCAGCTCACCCCGGACAGGGGGCTCCTCTGGGGCCAACGTCCTGACTTTC
CDR3: CASSPRTGGSSGANVLTF
J: TRBJ2-6
size: -
V: TRBV18
D: TRBD1

DNA: TGTGCCATCAGTCCCGGGACAGACTATGGCTACACCTTC
CDR3: CAISPGTDYGYTF
J: TRBJ1-2
size: -
V: TRBV10-3
D: TRBD1

DNA: TGCGCCAGCAGCCTACTGTGGGGTGGTGAAGCTTTCTTT
CDR3: CASSLLWGGEAFF
J: TRBJ1-1
size: few
V: TRBV5-1
D: -

DNA: TGTGCCAGCAGCTTCAGACAGGGCTACAATGAGCAGTTCTTC
CDR3: CASSFRQGYNEQFF
J: TRBJ2-1
size: -
V: TRBV11-3
D: TRBD1

DNA: TGTGCCACCAACCCTGACAGGGGGTTTAGAAACATTCAGTACTTC
CDR3: CATNPDRGFRNIQYF
J: TRBJ2-4
size: -
V: TRBV15
D: TRBD1

DNA: TGTGCCAGCGTTGGGAGGAGGTACGAGCAGTACTTC
CDR3: CASVGRRYEQYF
J: TRBJ2-7
size: few
V: TRBV7-9
D: -

DNA: TGTGCCAGCAGCGTAGAAGGAGGGGCCAAAAACATTCAGTACTTC
CDR3: CASSVEGGAKNIQYF
J: TRBJ2-4
size: few
V: TRBV9
D: -

DNA: TGCGCCAGCAGCCAAGGTCGACAGGGGGCCGCTGAAGCTTTCTTT
CDR3: CASSQGRQGAAEAFF
J: TRBJ1-1
size: few
V: TRBV4-3
D: TRBD1

DNA: TGTGCCACCAAGGGGTACCTATGGGATGAAGCTTTCTTT
CDR3: CATKGYLWDEAFF
J: TRBJ1-1
size: -
V: TRBV15
D: -

DNA: TGTGCCAGCAGCTTTCGGGTTACTAGCACAGATACGCAGTATTTT
CDR3: CASSFRVTSTDTQYF
J: TRBJ2-3
size: -
V: TRBV7-3
D: -

DNA: TGTGCCAGCAGCGCTACTACAGGGGCAGATACGCAGTATTTT
CDR3: CASSATTGADTQYF
J: TRBJ2-3
size: once
V: TRBV9
D: TRBD1

DNA: TGTGCCAGCAGTTTTGGGTCAGATACGCAGTATTTT
CDR3: CASSFGSDTQYF
J: TRBJ2-3
size: many
V: TRBV28
D: -

DNA: TGTGCCAGCACCGCATTCGGGGCCTACAATGAGCAGTTCTTC
CDR3: CASTAFGAYNEQFF
J: TRBJ2-1
size: few
V: TRBV6-6
D: -

DNA: TGTGCCAGCTCATTACCACCGGGACAGGGCTACGAGCAGTACTTC
CDR3: CASSLPPGQGYEQYF
J: TRBJ2-7
size: -
V: TRBV18
D: TRBD1

DNA: TGTGCCAGCAGCAGTTCCCAGGCGGGGCGAACAGATACGCAGTATTTT
CDR3: CASSSSQAGRTDTQYF
J: TRBJ2-3
size: -
V: TRBV14
D: -

DNA: TGCGCCAGCAGCCGGGAGCTCCTCTACAATGAGCAGTTCTTC
CDR3: CASSRELLYNEQFF
J: TRBJ2-1
size: -
V: TRBV4-3
D: -

DNA: TGCGCCAGCAGCTTTCGACAGCTAGCCAAAAACATTCAGTACTTC
CDR3: CASSFRQLAKNIQYF
J: TRBJ2-4
size: few
V: TRBV4-1
D: -

DNA: TGCAGCGTTTGGACAGGGGGAACCTACGAGCAGTACTTC
CDR3: CSVWTGGTYEQYF
J: TRBJ2-7
size: few
V: TRBV29-1
D: TRBD1

DNA: TGTGCCAGCAGCTTAGGAACCTACAATGAGCAGTTCTTC
CDR3: CASSLGTYNEQFF
J: TRBJ2-1
size: few
V: TRBV5-6
D: -

DNA: TGCGCCAGCAGCCAATACCAGGCTACTAGCTCCTACAATGAGCAGTTCTTC
CDR3: CASSQYQATSSYNEQFF
J: TRBJ2-1
size: -
V: TRBV4-1
D: -

DNA: TGTGCCAGCAGCTTAGGACAGCTGAACACTGAAGCTTTCTTT
CDR3: CASSLGQLNTEAFF
J: TRBJ1-1
size: -
V: TRBV7-2
D: -

DNA: TGCGCCAGCAGTATCAGTAGTGGAGTTAATTCACCCCTCCACTTT
CDR3: CASSISSGVNSPLHF
J: TRBJ1-6
size: few
V: TRBV5-1
D: -

DNA: TGTGCCAGCAGCCAAGATGGTTTGCGGGCGGATACGCAGTATTTT
CDR3: CASSQDGLRADTQYF
J: TRBJ2-3
size: -
V: TRBV14
D: -

DNA: TGTGCCTGGCTTGACAGGGGGCGTCAGATAGATACGCAGTATTTT
CDR3: CAWLDRGRQIDTQYF
J: TRBJ2-3
size: -
V: TRBV30
D: TRBD1

DNA: TGCGCCAGCAGCTTGGGTGTCGGAGAGACCCAGTACTTC
CDR3: CASSLGVGETQYF
J: TRBJ2-5
size: -
V: TRBV5-1
D: -

DNA: TGTGCTAGTGGTTTGGGGCCCACAGATACGCAGTATTTT
CDR3: CASGLGPTDTQYF
J: TRBJ2-3
size: few
V: TRBV12-5
D: -

DNA: TGTGCCAGCAGCGTAGAGCAGGGGTTCATTGGCTACACCTTC
CDR3: CASSVEQGFIGYTF
J: TRBJ1-2
size: -
V: TRBV9
D: -

DNA: TGTGCCAGCTCGATGGGAGTGTTCAACTACGAGCAGTACTTC
CDR3: CASSMGVFNYEQYF
J: TRBJ2-7
size: few
V: TRBV18
D: -

DNA: TGCGCCAGCAGCCAAGATGCAGACACCGGGGAGCTGTTTTTT
CDR3: CASSQDADTGELFF
J: TRBJ2-2
size: few
V: TRBV4-3
D: -

DNA: TGTGCCTACATACCGGGACAGGGACATAGTGAGCAGTACTTC
CDR3: CAYIPGQGHSEQYF
J: TRBJ2-7
size: few
V: TRBV30
D: TRBD1

DNA: TGCGCCAGCAGCCAAGGACAAGCCCGGGCAGATACGCAGTATTTT
CDR3: CASSQGQARADTQYF
J: TRBJ2-3
size: -
V: TRBV4-1
D: -

DNA: TGTGCCAGCAGCCTCTCCTACAATGAGCAGTTCTTC
CDR3: CASSLSYNEQFF
J: TRBJ2-1
size: -
V: TRBV11-2
D: -

DNA: TGTGCCAGCAGTCAACCCTCGGGACTAGTGAGCGAGCAGTACTTC
CDR3: CASSQPSGLVSEQYF
J: TRBJ2-7
size: few
V: TRBV27
D: TRBD2

DNA: TGTGCCAGCAGTGACAAATTGAACACTGAAGCTTTCTTT
CDR3: CASSDKLNTEAFF
J: TRBJ1-1
size: few
V: TRBV25-1
D: -

DNA: TGTGCCAGCAGCTTAGCCCTAGCGGATAGCTCCTACAATGAGCAGTTCTTC
CDR3: CASSLALADSSYNEQFF
J: TRBJ2-1
size: -
V: TRBV7-6
D: TRBD2

DNA: TGTGCCAGCAGCCCCCCCGGCTCGACGCAGTATTTT
CDR3: CASSPPGSTQYF
J: TRBJ2-3
size: few
V: TRBV7-3
D: -

DNA: TGCGCCAGCAGCCAAGGTCTTTCAGTAGACTATGGCTACACCTTC
CDR3: CASSQGLSVDYGYTF
J: TRBJ1-2
size: -
V: TRBV4-3
D: -

DNA: TGTGCCAGCAGTTACTCTGGGGCTTCCGGGGCCAACGTCCTGACTTTC
CDR3: CASSYSGASGANVLTF
J: TRBJ2-6
size: -
V: TRBV6-5
D: -

DNA: TGCGCCAGCAGCCAAGATAAATCAGGGGGCTATGGCTACACCTTC
CDR3: CASSQDKSGGYGYTF
J: TRBJ1-2
size: -
V: TRBV4-1
D: TRBD1

DNA: TGTGCCAGCAGGGGCGGCAATCAGCCCCAGCATTTT
CDR3: CASRGGNQPQHF
J: TRBJ1-5
size: -
V: TRBV2
D: -

DNA: TGTGCCAGCAGCTTTCTCGGGGTCACTGAAGCTTTCTTT
CDR3: CASSFLGVTEAFF
J: TRBJ1-1
size: -
V: TRBV7-2
D: -

DNA: TGTGCCAGTATGTGGGGCTCCTACAATGAGCAGTTCTTC
CDR3: CASMWGSYNEQFF
J: TRBJ2-1
size: few
V: TRBV19
D: -

DNA: TGCGCCAGCAGTTTTTCCAAGTCCAGGAAGTTCTATGGCTACACCTTC
CDR3: CASSFSKSRKFYGYTF
J: TRBJ1-2
size: few
V: TRBV4-3
D: -

DNA: TGTGCCAGCAGCTTGGACAGCTTGGGGGATCAGCCCCAGCATTTT
CDR3: CASSLDSLGDQPQHF
J: TRBJ1-5
size: -
V: TRBV7-2
D: -

DNA: TGCGCCAGCAGCTCAGAGCTTACAGGGAGGGGCGCTGAAGCTTTCTTT
CDR3: CASSSELTGRGAEAFF
J: TRBJ1-1
size: once
V: TRBV5-1
D: -

DNA: TGTGCCAGCAGCCCCCAGGGGGGCACCGGGGAGCTGTTTTTT
CDR3: CASSPQGGTGELFF
J: TRBJ2-2
size: -
V: TRBV7-2
D: -

DNA: TGTGCCAGCAGCCCGGGGTCGGCTGGGGCCAACGTCCTGACTTTC
CDR3: CASSPGSAGANVLTF
J: TRBJ2-6
size: -
V: TRBV11-1
D: -

DNA: TGTGCCAGCAGCTTTTCAGGGGGCTCTGAGCAGTTCTTC
CDR3: CASSFSGGSEQFF
J: TRBJ2-1
size: -
V: TRBV7-9
D: TRBD1

DNA: TGCGCCAGCAGTGACCTCTGGGACGGTAAAAACATTCAGTACTTC
CDR3: CASSDLWDGKNIQYF
J: TRBJ2-4
size: -
V: TRBV10-2
D: -

DNA: TGTGCCAGCAGCAGTTCCGGGACAGGGACTGAAAAACTGTTTTTT
CDR3: CASSSSGTGTEKLFF
J: TRBJ1-4
size: few
V: TRBV7-9
D: TRBD1

DNA: TGTGCCACGCGACTAGCGGGGGGCACAGATACGCAGTATTTT
CDR3: CATRLAGGTDTQYF
J: TRBJ2-3
size: few
V: TRBV6-5
D: TRBD2

DNA: TGCGCCAGCAGCCGCCCGGACACTGAAGCTTTCTTT
CDR3: CASSRPDTEAFF
J: TRBJ1-1
size: -
V: TRBV4-1
D: -

DNA: TGCGCCAGCAGCCGAGACGGGGGAGGGAGCACCGGGGAGCTGTTTTTT
CDR3: CASSRDGGGSTGELFF
J: TRBJ2-2
size: -
V: TRBV4-3
D: TRBD2